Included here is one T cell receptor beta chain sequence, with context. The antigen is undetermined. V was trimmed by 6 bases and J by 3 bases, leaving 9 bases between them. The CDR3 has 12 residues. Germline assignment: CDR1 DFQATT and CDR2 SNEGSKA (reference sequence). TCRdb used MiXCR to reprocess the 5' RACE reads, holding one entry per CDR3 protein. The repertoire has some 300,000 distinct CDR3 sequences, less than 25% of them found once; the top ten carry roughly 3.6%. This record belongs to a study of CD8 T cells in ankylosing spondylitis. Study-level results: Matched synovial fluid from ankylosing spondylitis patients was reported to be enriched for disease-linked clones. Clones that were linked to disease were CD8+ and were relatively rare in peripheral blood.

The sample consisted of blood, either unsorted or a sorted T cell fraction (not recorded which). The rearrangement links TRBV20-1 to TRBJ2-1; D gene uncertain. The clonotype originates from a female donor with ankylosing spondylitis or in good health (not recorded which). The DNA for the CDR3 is TGCAGTGCGAAGTTACTCTACAATGAGCAGTTCTTC. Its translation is CSAKLLYNEQFF.